These 20 T cell receptor beta chains were sequenced from one sample in a study of blood T cell repertoires in COVID-19. Using immunoSEQ multiplex PCR, the repertoire was profiled, and TCRdb retains in-frame clones only, with some absent. The table has roughly 250,000 clones, around 90% seen once. Sequencing input: peripheral blood. Every receptor here comes from a man in his sixties who had recovered from COVID-19.

The V gene is TRBV27, the J gene TRBJ2-1; TRBD2 matches 8 bases. The CDR3 consists of 16 residues. The germline V gene has CDR1 MNHEY and CDR2 SMNVEV (reference sequence). The V gene end was trimmed by 7 bases and the J gene end by 8 bases; junction bases not matched to a gene: 16. The CDR3 DNA reads TGTGCCAGCACGGGGGGTTCGTACGGACTAGCCTATGAGCAGTTCTTC. It codes for CASTGGSYGLAYEQFF.

The gene calls are TRBV27 and TRBJ2-7; TRBD2 matches at 7 bases. V was clipped by 1 base and J by 2 bases; unmatched bases: 14. Germline V CDR1 and CDR2: MNHEY, SMNVEV (reference sequence). This CDR3 comprises 18 residues. Here the CDR3 reads CASSLWTGTTGPTYEQYF. CDR3 DNA sequence: TGTGCCAGCAGTTTATGGACCGGGACTACCGGCCCGACCTACGAGCAGTACTTC.

The chain has TRBV9 and TRBJ2-7, with a possible D match to TRBD1 (6 bases). There are 15 residues in the CDR3. The V end lost 0 bases, the J end lost 6 bases, and 16 bases lay between the germline ends. The germline gives CDR1 SGDLS, CDR2 YYNGEE. CDR3 sequence (DNA): TGTGCCAGCAGCGTAGGGGATTGGGGGCGAGGCGAGCAGTACTTC. Its protein product is CASSVGDWGRGEQYF.

This sequence joins TRBV19 and TRBJ1-2; TRBD1 might be the D (6 bases). V lost 6 bases, J lost 4 bases, and 12 bases lay in between. The CDR3 sequence is 13 residues long. Looked up from germline, CDR1 is LNHDA and CDR2 is SQIVND (reference sequence). The CDR3 DNA is TGTGCCAGTAGCCCCGGACAGATCTATGGCTACACCTTC. This encodes CASSPGQIYGYTF.

V gene TRBV19 combines with J gene TRBJ1-2; tentative D call: TRBD1 (5 bases). The CDR3 is 13 residues long. Deletions cut 5 bases from V and 8 bases from J, with 15 bases between. Germline V gene sequence: CDR1 LNHDA, CDR2 SQIVND (reference sequence). The CDR3 reads CASSSLQGWGYTF. CDR3 nucleotides: TGTGCCAGTAGTTCCCTGCAGGGATGGGGCTACACCTTC.

The chain couples TRBV10-1 to TRBJ1-1, with unresolved D. V lost 6 bases and J lost 0, with 8 bases in between. Germline lookup yields CDR1 WNHNN and CDR2 SYGVQD (reference sequence). The CDR3 loop spans 13 amino acids. CDR3 residues: CASRKHLNTEAFF. CDR3 in DNA: TGCGCCAGCAGGAAACATTTGAACACTGAAGCTTTCTTT.

The CDR3 bases are TGTGCCAGCAGCGTAGGAGGACAGCTCACCGGGGAGCTGTTTTTT. As protein: CASSVGGQLTGELFF. The chain joins TRBV9 to TRBJ2-2; TRBD1 is a possible D gene (6 bases). V dropped 0 bases and J dropped 4 bases, with 10 bases sitting between them. The CDR3 loop spans 15 amino acids. Germline values: CDR1 SGDLS, CDR2 YYNGEE.

This chain connects TRBV13 to TRBJ1-1; D remains unclear. Trimming removed 0 bases from V and 5 bases from J, with 7 bases in between. This CDR3 has 13 residues. The germline CDR1 and CDR2 sequences are PRHDT and FYEKMQ (reference sequence). The CDR3 DNA follows: TGTGCCAGCAGCTTAGGTGGGGAGACTGAAGCTTTCTTT. This sequence encodes CASSLGGETEAFF.

The chain is built from TRBV18 and TRBJ2-7; D gene uncertain. The germline gives CDR1 KGHSH, CDR2 LQKENI. The V end was cut by 3 bases, the J end by 0 bases, with 9 bases between. CDR3 size: 14 residues. CDR3 coding DNA: TGTGCCAGCTCACCCGACATGAGCTCCTACGAGCAGTACTTC. This gives the protein CASSPDMSSYEQYF.

The rearrangement links TRBV3-1 (or the pseudogene TRBV3-2) to TRBJ1-2, with D tentatively TRBD1 (6 bases). V dropped 3 bases and J dropped 4 bases, with 15 bases sitting between them. Germline CDR1 and CDR2: LGHDT and YNNKEL (reference sequence). The CDR3 totals 15 residues. As DNA, the CDR3 is TGTGCCAGCAGCCATGCCTCAGGGGCCGGCTATGGCTACACCTTC. As protein: CASSHASGAGYGYTF.

J is TRBJ2-2 and V is TRBV5-1; a weak D match, TRBD1 (6 bases). Germline V CDR1 and CDR2: SGHRS, YFSETQ. Trimming took 3 bases from V and 5 from J, leaving 17 bases between them. The CDR3 runs to 16 residues. CDR3 nucleotides: TGCGCCAGCAGCTCCGGACAGAGAAGCTGGACCGGGGAGCTGTTTTTT. This translates into CASSSGQRSWTGELFF.

This clone was observed a few times. V gene TRBV3-1 (or the pseudogene TRBV3-2) combines with J gene TRBJ2-7; D possibly corresponds to TRBD1 (6 bases). Trimming removed 0 bases from V and 13 bases from J, with 10 bases in between. The V gene's germline CDR1 is LGHDT and CDR2 YNNKEL (reference sequence). The CDR3 length is 11 residues. The CDR3 DNA reads as TGTGCCAGCAGCCAAGAGGGGACAAGCTACTTC. Encoded protein: CASSQEGTSYF.

The chain couples TRBV5-1 to TRBJ2-1, with unresolved D. The V and J ends lost 4 bases and 8 bases respectively, with 34 bases between them. The CDR3 consists of 20 residues. Per the germline V gene, CDR1 is SGHRS and CDR2 is YFSETQ. DNA of the CDR3: TGCGCCAGCAGCCCTGAAGCCCGTGGCCACGGAGACTGGATGGTCTATGAGCAGTTCTTC. Encoded protein: CASSPEARGHGDWMVYEQFF.

V gene TRBV6-5 combines with J gene TRBJ1-2; 7 bases are shared with TRBD1. J gave up 2 bases and V 6 bases, and 6 bases lay outside the gene matches. Germline values: CDR1 MNHEY, CDR2 SVGAGI. The CDR3 is 14 residues long. The DNA of the CDR3 is TGTGCCAGCAGCGATCCGGGACAGAACTATGGCTACACCTTC. Its protein product is CASSDPGQNYGYTF.

The chain recombines TRBV5-1 with TRBJ1-3, with D tentatively TRBD1 (5 bases). CDR1 is SGHRS and CDR2 is YFSETQ in the germline V gene. Trimming removed 4 bases at V and 2 bases at J, with 16 bases between. This CDR3 is 16 amino acids long. As DNA, the CDR3 is TGCGCCAGCAGCCCGGAAGGGTCCAGGGCTGGAAACACCATATATTTT. Residues: CASSPEGSRAGNTIYF.

The V and J genes are TRBV5-1 and TRBJ1-2; 8 bases match TRBD1. The ends lost 3 bases at V and 0 bases at J; junction bases unmatched: 4. Germline values: CDR1 SGHRS, CDR2 YFSETQ. The CDR3 spans 15 residues. CDR3 in DNA: TGCGCCAGCAGCTCGGGACAGGATCCTAACTATGGCTACACCTTC. Its protein is CASSSGQDPNYGYTF.

The V call is TRBV28, the J call TRBJ2-2; possible D gene TRBD1, 6 bases. CDR1 MDHEN and CDR2 SYDVKM come from the germline V gene. This CDR3 spans 16 amino acids. The germline V and J ends were trimmed by 3 bases and 0 bases, with 11 bases remaining between them. CDR3 loop: CASSLGAPTNTGELFF. In DNA form, the CDR3 reads TGTGCCAGCAGTTTGGGGGCCCCGACGAACACCGGGGAGCTGTTTTTT.

This clone has just a few counts. This chain uses TRBV5-6 with TRBJ2-4; 7 nucleotides agree with TRBD2. Losses at the gene ends were 0 bases for V and 0 bases for J; bases not matched to a gene: 9. Germline lookup yields CDR1 SGHDT and CDR2 YYEEEE. The CDR3 is 18 amino acids. CDR3 sequence: CASSLERKAGLAKNIQYF. The CDR3 DNA reads TGTGCCAGCAGCTTGGAACGGAAAGCGGGGTTAGCCAAAAACATTCAGTACTTC.

This rearrangement joins TRBV19 to TRBJ2-2; 11 bases are a match to TRBD2. CDR1 is LNHDA and CDR2 is SQIVND in the germline V gene (reference sequence). This CDR3 has 17 amino acids. V was pared by 6 bases and J by 2 bases, with 8 bases of the junction left unmatched. CDR3: CASRLGLAGGNTGELFF. As DNA, the CDR3 is TGTGCCAGTAGGCTGGGCCTAGCGGGGGGCAACACCGGGGAGCTGTTTTTT.

This clone has a single count. The V and J genes are TRBV12-3 or TRBV12-4 and TRBJ2-1; TRBD2 is a possible D gene (5 bases). This CDR3 is built from 13 residues. Trimming pared 6 bases from V and 12 bases from J, leaving 18 bases between. The CDR3 here is CASRSPTGVGQFF. The CDR3 coding sequence is TGTGCCAGCAGATCACCGACCGGGGTTGGGCAGTTCTTC.